Shown below are 12 T cell receptor beta chains from a single sample sequenced in a study of response to subunit inactivated influenza vaccine. TCRdb called the RT-PCR reads again in MiXCR, with one record for every CDR3 protein. The table includes 500,000 to 550,000 distinct CDR3 sequences, around 7.7% detected once. Material: PBMCs from blood, obtained less than 25 months after vaccination. These receptors were collected from a man aged 50 to 69 who received an inactivated influenza vaccine.

This sequence joins TRBV4-1 and TRBJ2-1, with D perhaps being TRBD1 or TRBD2 (5 bases each). In germline, CDR1 is MGHRA, CDR2 YSYEKL. Trimming shortened V by 2 bases and J by 2 bases, and 13 bases separated the two germline ends. This CDR3 is 16 amino acids long. This CDR3 reads CASSQSWGTPYNEQFF. As DNA, the CDR3 is TGCGCCAGCAGCCAAAGCTGGGGGACCCCCTACAATGAGCAGTTCTTC.

V usage is TRBV12-3 or TRBV12-4 and J usage is TRBJ2-6; D is unresolved. The CDR3 is 15 amino acids. V dropped 5 bases and J dropped 1 base, with 9 bases sitting between them. In nucleotides, the CDR3 is TGTGCCAGCAGTCCTCTGAGATCTGGGGCCAACGTCCTGACTTTC. It translates to CASSPLRSGANVLTF.

This clonotype was counted only a few times. The rearrangement links TRBV20-1 to TRBJ2-1; maybe TRBD2 (5 bases). Trimming took 3 bases from V and 4 from J, leaving 13 bases between them. The germline V gene encodes CDR1 DFQATT and CDR2 SNEGSKA (reference sequence). The CDR3 covers 14 residues. The CDR3 nucleotides are TGCAGTGCTAGGGGGAGCTTTCGGTACAATGAGCAGTTCTTC. This gives the protein CSARGSFRYNEQFF.

This clonotype has at least ten counts. The V and J genes are TRBV7-3 and TRBJ1-1; 10 positions match TRBD1. The ends lost 0 bases at V and 5 bases at J; junction bases unmatched: 3. CDR1 SGHTA and CDR2 FQGTGA come from the germline V gene. The CDR3 extends over 15 amino acids. This CDR3 is CASSLTGTGVTEAFF. The DNA of the CDR3 is TGTGCCAGCAGCTTAACGGGGACAGGGGTAACTGAAGCTTTCTTT. Drawing the rest from reference TRBV7-3 and TRBJ1-1, the complete variable domain is GAGVSQTPSNKVTEKGKYVELRCDPISGHTALYWYRQSLGQGPEFLIYFQGTGAADDSGLPNDRFFAVRPEGSVSTLKIQRTERGDSAVYLCASSLTGTGVTEAFFGQGTRLTVV.

In this sample, this clonotype turned up a few times. The V and J genes are TRBV13 and TRBJ2-7; 10 positions match TRBD1. In germline, CDR1 is PRHDT, CDR2 FYEKMQ (reference sequence). V lost 2 bases to trimming and J lost 3 bases; unmatched junction nucleotides: 4. The CDR3 runs to 15 residues. This chain's CDR3 is CASSLRQGANYEQYF. CDR3 coding DNA: TGTGCCAGCAGCTTACGACAGGGGGCGAACTACGAGCAGTACTTC.

This clonotype has a count of ten or more. The chain links TRBV12-3 or TRBV12-4 to TRBJ2-3; D is unresolved. With 6 bases removed from V and 7 bases from J, the gap between germline ends came to 8 bases. The CDR3 sequence is 11 residues long. The CDR3 sequence is CASSVTHTQYF. The CDR3 bases are TGTGCCAGCAGCGTCACTCATACGCAGTATTTT.

The chain is built from TRBV29-1 and TRBJ2-7, with D unclear. The CDR3 runs to 13 residues. Trimming took off 3 bases at V and 0 bases at J, with 9 bases between the two ends. Germline V lookup: CDR1 SQVTM, CDR2 ANQGSEA. The CDR3 region is CSVESPISYEQYF. In DNA form, the CDR3 reads TGCAGCGTTGAGTCTCCCATCTCCTACGAGCAGTACTTC.

This clonotype was seen only a few times. This sequence joins TRBV14 and TRBJ2-5, with TRBD2 as a possible D gene (5 bases). CDR1 and CDR2 from the germline V gene are SGHDN and FVKESK. The length of the CDR3 is 14 residues. V lost 2 bases to trimming and J lost 4 bases, with 11 bases between them. The CDR3 sequence is CASSQPGMLETQYF. CDR3 sequence (DNA): TGTGCCAGCAGCCAACCCGGGATGTTAGAGACCCAGTACTTC. Full variable domain (missing parts from reference TRBV14 and TRBJ2-5): EAGVTQFPSHSVIEKGQTVTLRCDPISGHDNLYWYRRVMGKEIKFLLHFVKESKQDESGMPNNRFLAERTGGTYSTLKVQPAELEDSGVYFCASSQPGMLETQYFGPGTRLLVL.

The chain is built from TRBV7-8 and TRBJ2-6; D is possibly TRBD2 (7 bases). The V gene lost 3 bases and the J gene lost 0 bases, with 15 bases spanning the gap. From germline, CDR1 is SGHVS and CDR2 FQNEAQ. The CDR3 covers 18 residues. In nucleotides, the CDR3 is TGTGCCAGCAGCTTGATTCGGGGGGCCCGCTCTGGGGCCAACGTCCTGACTTTC. Encoded protein: CASSLIRGARSGANVLTF.

The chain joins TRBV7-6 to TRBJ2-1; TRBD2 might be the D (5 bases). This CDR3 has 16 amino acids. Looked up from germline, CDR1 is SGHVS and CDR2 is FNYEAQ. V was shortened by 1 base and J by 0 bases, with 10 bases between the two germline ends. The CDR3 here is CASSLGAGDSYNEQFF. CDR3 in DNA: TGTGCCAGCAGCTTAGGTGCCGGGGACTCCTACAATGAGCAGTTCTTC.

This clonotype showed up many times. The chain has TRBV5-5 and TRBJ1-5; D gene uncertain. Trimming shortened V by 0 bases and J by 1 base, and 5 bases separated the two germline ends. The CDR3 consists of 14 residues. Germline V gene sequence: CDR1 SGHKS, CDR2 YYEKEE (reference sequence). The CDR3 sequence is CASSLEQSNQPQHF. In DNA, the CDR3 is TGTGCCAGCAGCTTGGAACAAAGCAATCAGCCCCAGCATTTT. The full variable domain, its missing parts supplied by reference TRBV5-5 and TRBJ1-5, is DAGVTQSPTHLIKTRGQQVTLRCSPISGHKSVSWYQQVLGQGPQFIFQYYEKEERGRGNFPDRFSARQFPNYSSELNVNALLLGDSALYLCASSLEQSNQPQHFGDGTRLSIL.

At least ten counts were recorded for this clonotype. The V and J genes are TRBV15 and TRBJ1-5, with D possibly matching TRBD1 (6 bases). The CDR3 has 14 amino acids. Trimming took 1 base from V and 7 from J, leaving 11 bases between them. Germline V gene lookup returns CDR1 LNHNV and CDR2 YYDKDF (reference sequence). CDR3 sequence (DNA): TGTGCCACCAGCAGAGCAGGGGCCACCCAGCCCCAGCATTTT. This gives the protein CATSRAGATQPQHF. The full variable domain, completed using reference TRBV15 and TRBJ1-5, is DAMVIQNPRYQVTQFGKPVTLSCSQTLNHNVMYWYQQKSSQAPKLLFHYYDKDFNNEADTPDNFQSRRPNTSFCFLDIRSPGLGDTAMYLCATSRAGATQPQHFGDGTRLSIL.